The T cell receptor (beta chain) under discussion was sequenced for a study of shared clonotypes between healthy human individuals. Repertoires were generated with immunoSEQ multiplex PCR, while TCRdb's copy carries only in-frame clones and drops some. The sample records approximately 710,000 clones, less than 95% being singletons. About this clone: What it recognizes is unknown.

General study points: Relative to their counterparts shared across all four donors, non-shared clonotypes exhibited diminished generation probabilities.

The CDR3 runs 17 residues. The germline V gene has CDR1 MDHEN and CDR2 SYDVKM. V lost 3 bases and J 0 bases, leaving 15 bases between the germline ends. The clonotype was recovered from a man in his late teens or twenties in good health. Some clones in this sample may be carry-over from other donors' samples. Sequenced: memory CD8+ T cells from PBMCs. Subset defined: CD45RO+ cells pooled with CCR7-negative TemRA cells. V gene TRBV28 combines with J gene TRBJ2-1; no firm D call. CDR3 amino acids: CASSLTYTASSYNEQFF. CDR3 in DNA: TGTGCCAGCAGTTTGACATATACTGCGAGCTCCTACAATGAGCAGTTCTTC.